Sequencing of this T cell receptor beta chain was carried out in a study of control samples from healthy donors and cancer patients. Generated by immunoSEQ multiplex PCR, the TCRdb table keeps only in-frame clones and is missing some. The sample lists about 51,000 clones; 80% were seen once. What was sequenced was blood. The sequence was obtained from a man aged 70 or older in good health.

The CDR3 sequence: CASSIGGLLNTEAFF. The CDR3 DNA reads TGTGCCAGTAGTATAGGGGGACTTCTGAACACTGAAGCTTTCTTT. The V and J genes are TRBV19 and TRBJ1-1; weak D call: TRBD1 (5 bases). There are 15 residues in the CDR3. Per the germline V gene, CDR1 is LNHDA and CDR2 is SQIVND (reference sequence). V was trimmed by 1 base and J by 0 bases, leaving 9 bases between them.